This T cell receptor (beta chain) was identified in a study of beta chain features in type 1 diabetes. Overall study findings and caveats: Shorter TCRB CDR3s, moderately but significantly so, marked every one of the four CD4+ subsets in Type 1 diabetes patients. When cDNA is sequenced, cells with high TCR expression could be over-represented. Patients and controls would be equally affected if PCR favored shorter templates.

A sort by CD45RO/CCR7/CD25/CD127/CD95/CD27 yielded CD4+ naive, central memory, regulatory and stem cell-like memory cells. Regarding this clone: Antigen specificity is unknown.

The study reverse transcribed the entire isolated RNA, so it sequenced expressed TCRB transcripts. Only in-frame clones appear in the TCRdb table, and some are missing; sequencing was by immunoSEQ multiplex PCR. This table has around 180,000 clones, about 7.9% appearing once. J lost 4 bases, V lost 0 bases, and 7 bases had no gene match. The germline gives CDR1 GTSNPN, CDR2 SVGIG (reference sequence). This CDR3 comprises 16 residues. The receptor was derived from a man aged 18 to 30 with type 1 diabetes. What was sequenced was central memory CD4+ T cells from blood. The rearrangement joins TRBV30 to TRBJ1-5, with 9 bases matching TRBD1. The CDR3 DNA sequence: TGTGCCTGGAGTGTAGGAATCGGGACAGGGAATCAGCCCCAGCATTTT. Translating gives CAWSVGIGTGNQPQHF.